Here is one T cell receptor (beta chain) with its context. Antigen unknown. This sample is part of a study of post-analysis software for immune sequencing data. Whole-study results and caveats: Relative to controls, patients with multiple sclerosis showed significantly lower normalized Chao1 diversity. Controls showed lower frequencies than patients for several TRBV segments, and TRBV5-6, TRBV5-1 and TRBV20-1 were among these.

cDNA libraries of TCR beta carried unique molecular identifiers. TCRdb called the PCR reads again in MiXCR, with one record for every CDR3 protein. This table holds approximately 630,000 distinct CDR3 sequences, 55% to 60% found once. The length of the CDR3 is 12 residues. Deletions cut 9 bases from V and 3 bases from J, with 8 bases between. Germline lookup yields CDR1 KGHDR and CDR2 SFDVKD. Sequenced: blood. The TCR was taken from a girl aged 2 to 10 with multiple sclerosis. The chain is built from TRBV24-1 and TRBJ1-5; D is ambiguous. The CDR3 loop reads CATGLANQPQHF. The CDR3 DNA reads as TGTGCCACCGGACTGGCCAATCAGCCCCAGCATTTT.